Described below is a single T cell receptor (beta chain) sequence and its context. Its antigen is not identified. These data are taken from a study of metastatic and nonmetastatic thyroid tumors. Study overall: From malignant and benign thyroid patients, repertoires in blood and in tumor or nodule tissue were compared. General observations from the study: Benign nodules reportedly had significantly lower TCR beta diversity than malignant thyroid tumors in blood and tumor.

Original handling: Across clinicopathological groups, CDR3 differences served as the basis for building a distant-metastasis classifier for papillary thyroid cancer. TCRdb re-called the PCR reads through MiXCR. TCRdb, not the authors, supplied the V and J calls. The table has about 14,000 clones, over 25% seen once. The trim removed 3 bases at V and 3 bases at J, leaving 6 bases unmatched. The CDR3 loop spans 16 amino acids. The germline V gene has CDR1 WNHNN and CDR2 SYGVQD (reference sequence). Ahead of thyroid surgery, no patient had received treatment of any kind. The clonotype originates from a female donor with papillary thyroid cancer or a benign thyroid nodule (not recorded which). Some clones in this sample may be carry-over from other donors' samples. Specimen: tumor tissue. The gene calls are TRBV10-1 and TRBJ2-7; 12 bases are shared with TRBD2. The chain's CDR3 is CASSDILAGGIYEQYF. CDR3 bases: TGCGCCAGCAGTGATATCCTAGCGGGAGGGATCTACGAGCAGTACTTC.